This is a list of T cell receptor beta chains from one sample in a study of blood T cell repertoires in COVID-19. Clones were sequenced by immunoSEQ multiplex PCR, and TCRdb holds only the in-frame ones, with some missing. This sample has fewer than 400,000 clones, with 85% to 90% found just once. The sample taken for sequencing was peripheral blood. These receptors all come from a woman between 25 and 40 years old with COVID-19, enrolled during active disease. The CDR3 runs from the conserved cysteine through the conserved F or W. D genes are given only for firm matches.

v_gene,d_gene,j_gene,CDR3aa
TRBV6-6,TRBD2,TRBJ2-7,CASRAGLAASYEQYF
TRBV7-8,TRBD1,TRBJ1-5,CASSVTGTVDSNQPQHF
TRBV5-1,TRBD1,TRBJ1-3,CASSETGGNPGNTIYF
TRBV7-6,TRBD1,TRBJ1-1,CASSRDRVTGANTEAFF
TRBV2,TRBD1,TRBJ1-4,CASSVMTGVEKLFF
TRBV7-8,NA,TRBJ2-3,CASSLERDTFSTDTQYF
TRBV19,TRBD1,TRBJ2-2,CASSRQGDTGELFF
TRBV11-1,TRBD1,TRBJ2-1,CASSLGGTVNEQFF
TRBV30,NA,TRBJ1-3,CAWSGLDTIYF
TRBV29-1,TRBD2,TRBJ2-7,CSVEGTSGSLSYEQYF
TRBV24-1,TRBD1,TRBJ1-1,CATSGTPGQGNTEAFF
TRBV6-6,NA,TRBJ1-5,CASSYGRDQPQHF
TRBV10-1,TRBD1,TRBJ2-7,CASSESGTVGEQYF
TRBV5-1,NA,TRBJ1-2,CASSLDSNYGYTF
TRBV7-2,TRBD2,TRBJ2-5,CASSFSGTAETQYF
TRBV7-6,TRBD2,TRBJ2-1,CASSFGREGGGSYNEQFF
TRBV7-8,TRBD2,TRBJ2-7,CASSWGVASGSYEQYF